This entry is about one T cell receptor beta chain. The CDR3 is made up of 15 amino acids. CDR1 and CDR2 from the germline V gene are LNHDA and SQIVND (reference sequence). V was pared by 1 base and J by 4 bases, with 3 bases of the junction left unmatched. The sample's time point: baseline, week 1 (first vaccination visit). Treatment specified: pre-vaccination baseline after standard-of-care therapy. The entry originates in a study of a mutant IDH1 vaccine in newly diagnosed glioma. As for the study in general: Treated patients were roughly 62% male, approximately 38% female, mean age around 40 years.

Some clones are missing from TCRdb's copy, which holds only in-frame ones; the method was immunoSEQ multiplex PCR. The sample consists of approximately 16,000 clones, over 95% of them appearing once. The sequence was obtained from a woman in her late teens or twenties with glioma. Some clones in this sample may be carry-over from other donors' samples. The rearrangement links TRBV19 to TRBJ2-2; 7 bases line up with TRBD1. Sequences were derived from peripheral blood mononuclear cells (PBMCs), sampled from a glioma patient treated with radiotherapy, temozolomide or both. CDR3: CASSIGAGGTGELFF. The CDR3 nucleotides are TGTGCCAGTAGTATAGGGGCAGGGGGCACCGGGGAGCTGTTTTTT.